The clone carrying this T cell receptor beta chain appeared many times. The data stem from a study of T-cell memory formation after mild COVID-19. CDR3 size: 15 residues. V was clipped by 6 bases and J by 0 bases, with 12 bases between them. TCRdb itself ran the 5' RACE reads through MiXCR, one entry per CDR3 protein. This sample yields 550,000 to 650,000 distinct CDR3 sequences, of which roughly 17% are seen a single time; approximately 8.1% belongs to the top ten. This clonotype was sampled from an adult woman who had mild COVID-19 (a few samples of this study predate the infection). Cell type and time point are not known. The sample was PBMCs or a T cell subset sorted from them (not recorded which). V gene TRBV12-3 or TRBV12-4 combines with J gene TRBJ1-3; D perhaps matches TRBD1 (6 bases). As DNA, the CDR3 is TGTGCCAGCAGGACGGACAGTCGCTCTGGAAACACCATATATTTT. Translating gives CASRTDSRSGNTIYF.